These 19 T cell receptor beta chains were all obtained from the same sample, sequenced in a study of T cells after yellow fever vaccination. In TCRdb, the 5' RACE reads were re-called with MiXCR into one record per CDR3 protein. The sample includes 500,000 to 650,000 distinct CDR3 sequences, about 13% seen only once; the top ten take over 13%. Source: PBMCs, taken on the day of the yellow fever booster vaccination. The source of these receptors is a man younger than 45 who received the YFV17D yellow fever vaccine.

This clonotype was detected a few times. The chain couples TRBV7-2 to TRBJ1-3, with D maybe TRBD1 (5 bases). Trimming shortened V by 4 bases and J by 0 bases, and 10 bases separated the two germline ends. Looked up from germline, CDR1 is SGHTA and CDR2 is FQGNSA. The CDR3 loop spans 15 amino acids. CDR3 sequence: CASSSGLNSGNTIYF. The CDR3 bases are TGTGCCAGCAGCTCGGGACTGAACTCTGGAAACACCATATATTTT.

The genes are TRBV7-2 and TRBJ2-7; 9 nucleotides align to TRBD1. In germline, CDR1 is SGHTA, CDR2 FQGNSA. The CDR3 is 11 residues long. V trimming: 5 bases; J trimming: 13 bases; junction bases outside the gene matches: 6. This CDR3 is CASSPGTGSYF. The CDR3 DNA reads as TGTGCCAGCAGCCCAGGGACAGGGTCCTACTTC.

The V and J genes are TRBV20-1 and TRBJ2-7; D perhaps matches TRBD1 (5 bases). Trimming stripped 1 base from V and 12 bases from J, with 19 bases between. CDR1 is DFQATT, CDR2 SNEGSKA, per germline (reference sequence). The CDR3 consists of 13 residues. The CDR3: CSARAGKVPRPYF. CDR3 nucleotide sequence: TGCAGTGCTAGAGCAGGGAAGGTACCTAGGCCGTACTTC.

This clonotype has just a few counts. The chain is built from TRBV20-1 and TRBJ2-3; D remains ambiguous. The CDR3 is 13 amino acids. Deletions cut 6 bases from V and 3 bases from J, with 13 bases between. Germline loops: CDR1 DFQATT, CDR2 SNEGSKA (reference sequence). As DNA, the CDR3 is TGCAGTGCCGCCGTCATGGGGACAGATACGCAGTATTTT. This translates into CSAAVMGTDTQYF.

This clonotype was picked up many times. This chain connects TRBV5-1 to TRBJ2-3, with D uncertain. This CDR3 spans 15 amino acids. The ends were cut back, 1 base at V and 0 bases at J, with 9 bases in the middle. The germline CDR1 and CDR2 sequences are SGHRS and YFSETQ. CDR3 residues: CASSLFTDSTDTQYF. For the CDR3, the DNA is TGCGCCAGCAGCTTGTTCACGGATAGCACAGATACGCAGTATTTT.

The chain employs TRBV28 and TRBJ2-7; D not resolved. V was clipped by 5 bases and J by 2 bases, with 1 base between them. In germline, CDR1 is MDHEN, CDR2 SYDVKM. CDR3 length equals 10 residues. CDR3 nucleotide sequence: TGTGCCAGCAGTACCTACGAGCAGTACTTC. Its translation: CASSTYEQYF. The full variable domain, rest sourced from reference TRBV28 and TRBJ2-7, is DVKVTQSSRYLVKRTGEKVFLECVQDMDHENMFWYRQDPGLGLRLIYFSYDVKMKEKGDIPEGYSVSREKKERFSLILESASTNQTSMYLCASSTYEQYFGPGTRLTVT.

There are a few counts of this clonotype. The chain carries TRBV27 and TRBJ2-5; 13 bases line up with TRBD2. V was pared by 5 bases and J by 0 bases, with 9 bases of the junction left unmatched. CDR3 length: 18 amino acids. Germline CDR1 and CDR2: MNHEY and SMNVEV (reference sequence). The CDR3, as DNA: TGTGCCAGCAGTCTGAGGACTAGCGGGAGAGAATACCAAGAGACCCAGTACTTC. Translating gives CASSLRTSGREYQETQYF.

This clonotype occurred a few times. CDR3: CSALWTGGNHEQYF. The CDR3 DNA follows: TGCAGTGCCCTTTGGACAGGGGGAAACCACGAGCAGTACTTC. The genes are TRBV20-1 and TRBJ2-7; TRBD1 aligns across 10 bases. This CDR3 is 14 amino acids long. V dropped 6 bases and J dropped 5; count of bases not matched to a gene: 10. CDR1 is DFQATT, CDR2 SNEGSKA, per germline (reference sequence).

Many counts were recorded for this clonotype. This sequence joins TRBV7-3 and TRBJ2-3, with D tentatively TRBD1 (5 bases). Looked up from germline, CDR1 is SGHTA and CDR2 is FQGTGA. The CDR3 consists of 12 residues. The V gene lost 2 bases and the J gene lost 5 bases, with 5 bases spanning the gap. As DNA, the CDR3 is TGTGCCAGCAGCTTACAGGGAGATACGCAGTATTTT. The encoded protein is CASSLQGDTQYF.

This clonotype appeared a single time. CDR3 coding DNA: TGCAGTGCCGAGCGGATCTCCTACAATGAGCAGTTCTTC. This gives the protein CSAERISYNEQFF. V is TRBV20-1 and J is TRBJ2-1; possible D gene TRBD2, 5 bases. V was pared by 6 bases and J by 0 bases, with 9 bases between. Germline V gene data show CDR1 as DFQATT and CDR2 as SNEGSKA (reference sequence). This CDR3 is 13 amino acids long.

The chain is built from TRBV3-1 and TRBJ2-7; D is ambiguous. Germline CDR1 is LGHDT and CDR2 is YNNKEL (reference sequence). The V and J ends lost 5 bases and 2 bases respectively, with 16 bases between them. The CDR3 runs to 15 residues. CDR3 loop: CASSFGPTSPYEQYF. The CDR3, as DNA: TGTGCCAGCAGCTTTGGGCCTACCTCCCCCTACGAGCAGTACTTC.

The chain recombines TRBV11-2 with TRBJ2-1; the match to TRBD2 covers 8 bases. From germline, CDR1 is SGHAT and CDR2 FQNNGV. V shed 4 bases, J shed 0 bases, and the junction held 5 bases outside the gene matches. The CDR3 is 16 residues long. Written as DNA, the CDR3 is TGTGCCAGCAGCTCGATGAGCGGGAGCTCCTACAATGAGCAGTTCTTC. It specifies CASSSMSGSSYNEQFF.

The chain is built from TRBV12-3 or TRBV12-4 and TRBJ2-1; D not resolved. The CDR3 sequence is 14 residues long. V lost 7 bases and J 7 bases, leaving 17 bases between the germline ends. CDR3 protein: CASTSALVGNEQFF. As DNA, the CDR3 is TGTGCCAGCACCTCGGCTCTAGTAGGGAATGAGCAGTTCTTC.

This clonotype was observed a handful of times. The chain has TRBV20-1 and TRBJ2-1, with TRBD2 matching 9 bases. CDR1 and CDR2 from the germline V gene are DFQATT and SNEGSKA (reference sequence). V dropped 3 bases and J dropped 6; count of bases not matched to a gene: 6. CDR3 length: 14 amino acids. The CDR3 nucleotides read TGCAGTGCTAGCGGCGGGAGGGCCTTCAATGAGCAGTTCTTC. Translation gives CSASGGRAFNEQFF.

This chain joins TRBV9 and TRBJ2-1; no clear D gene. From germline, CDR1 is SGDLS and CDR2 YYNGEE. The CDR3 runs to 14 residues. V lost 0 bases and J 6 bases, leaving 10 bases between the germline ends. The CDR3 loop is CASSVADRFNEQFF. The DNA of the CDR3 is TGTGCCAGCAGCGTAGCGGACCGATTCAATGAGCAGTTCTTC.

V usage is TRBV29-1 and J usage is TRBJ2-7, with 8 bases aligning to TRBD2. The CDR3 contains 13 residues. Losses at the gene ends were 7 bases for V and 2 bases for J; bases not matched to a gene: 7. The germline V gene has CDR1 SQVTM and CDR2 ANQGSEA. CDR3 nucleotide sequence: TGCAGCGCTAGGGGTAGCGGGACCTACGAGCAGTACTTC. Protein: CSARGSGTYEQYF.

This chain connects TRBV5-6 to TRBJ2-1; no definite D call. The V gene's germline CDR1 is SGHDT and CDR2 YYEEEE. The CDR3 has 16 amino acids. The V end lost 4 bases, the J end lost 0 bases, and 14 bases lay between the germline ends. CDR3 in DNA: TGTGCCAGCAGCCAAACCCCCCACTACTCCTACAATGAGCAGTTCTTC. This sequence encodes CASSQTPHYSYNEQFF. Filled out from reference TRBV5-6 and TRBJ2-1, the complete variable domain reads DAGVTQSPTHLIKTRGQQVTLRCSPKSGHDTVSWYQQALGQGPQFIFQYYEEEERQRGNFPDRFSGHQFPNYSSELNVNALLLGDSALYLCASSQTPHYSYNEQFFGPGTRLTVL.

The sample holds a few counts of this clonotype. The chain is built from TRBV7-6 and TRBJ2-1; 11 nucleotides line up with TRBD1. The CDR3 is made up of 15 amino acids. The germline CDR1 and CDR2 sequences are SGHVS and FNYEAQ. V was pared by 4 bases and J by 6 bases, with 5 bases of the junction left unmatched. CDR3 sequence reads: CASSYRTGGVNEQFF. The CDR3 DNA sequence: TGTGCCAGCAGCTACAGGACAGGGGGCGTCAATGAGCAGTTCTTC.

This clonotype was counted between two and nine times. The CDR3 sequence is CSVVLNYGYTF. CDR3 in DNA: TGCAGCGTTGTACTCAACTATGGCTACACCTTC. The gene calls are TRBV29-1 and TRBJ1-2; no reliable D call. CDR1 SQVTM and CDR2 ANQGSEA come from the germline V gene. V lost 4 bases to trimming and J lost 2 bases, with 5 bases between them. There are 11 residues in the CDR3.